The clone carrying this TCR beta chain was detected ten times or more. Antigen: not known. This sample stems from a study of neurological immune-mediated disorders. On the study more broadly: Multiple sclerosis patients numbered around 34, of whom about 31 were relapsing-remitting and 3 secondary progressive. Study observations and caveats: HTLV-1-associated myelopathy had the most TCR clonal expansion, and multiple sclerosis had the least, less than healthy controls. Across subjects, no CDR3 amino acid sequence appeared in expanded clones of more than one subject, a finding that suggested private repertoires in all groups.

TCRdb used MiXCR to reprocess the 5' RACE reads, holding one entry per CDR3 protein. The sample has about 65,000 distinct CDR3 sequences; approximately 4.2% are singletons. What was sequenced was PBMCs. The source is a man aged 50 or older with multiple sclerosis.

CDR3 nucleotide sequence: TGCAGTGCCCCTATACATAGCAGGGGGCGATTAGGGTTCACTGAAGCTTTCTTT. Its protein is CSAPIHSRGRLGFTEAFF. The rearrangement joins TRBV20-1 to TRBJ1-1; 8 positions agree with TRBD1. Germline assignment: CDR1 DFQATT and CDR2 SNEGSKA (reference sequence). The V segment lost 6 bases and the J segment 4 bases; nucleotides outside the gene matches: 22. The CDR3 sequence is 18 residues long.